Described below is a single TCR beta chain sequence and its context. Its target is not known. The data are from a study of shared clonotypes between healthy human individuals. Study observations and caveats: Generally, naive subsets came out with larger estimated richness than memory subsets.

Measured with immunoSEQ multiplex PCR; TCRdb has only the in-frame clones, and not every one. The repertoire holds millions of clones, with around 95% as singletons. Trimming left V 10 bases short and J 3 bases short, with 16 bases between. CDR3 length: 13 residues. Germline V gene data show CDR1 as ENHRY and CDR2 as SYGVKD. The sequenced sample consisted of naive CD4+ T cells sorted from blood. The subset was: CD45RA+ positively selected. The chain links TRBV10-3 to TRBJ2-7; D gene ambiguous. The sequence was obtained from a man younger than 30 in good health. CDR3 protein: CATNRAENYEQYF. The DNA for the CDR3 is TGTGCCACGAACCGGGCCGAGAACTACGAGCAGTACTTC.